These 19 T cell receptor beta chains originate from one sample sequenced in a study of a mutant IDH1 vaccine in newly diagnosed glioma. TCRdb's copy holds only in-frame clones and misses some; the assay was immunoSEQ multiplex PCR. This table has approximately 33,000 clones, about 75% appearing once. As for time point: week 47, end of study. Doses of 300 ug of mutant IDH1 20-mer peptide were given with topical imiquimod. These receptors have no known antigen. Material: PBMCs, obtained from a glioma patient whose treatment included an IDH1 peptide vaccine. The receptors derive from a man aged 40-49 years with glioma.

The V call is TRBV19, the J call TRBJ1-2; tentatively, D is TRBD1 (5 bases). Germline V gives CDR1 LNHDA, CDR2 SQIVND (reference sequence). V was clipped by 1 base and J by 8 bases, with 20 bases between them. This CDR3 spans 16 amino acids. CDR3 DNA: TGTGCCAGTAGTATAGGGGACGGGACCCCTCGAACGGGCTACACCTTC. Translation: CASSIGDGTPRTGYTF. The complete variable domain, with remaining parts taken from reference TRBV19 and TRBJ1-2, reads DGGITQSPKYLFRKEGQNVTLSCEQNLNHDAMYWYRQDPGQGLRLIYYSQIVNDFQKGDIAEGYSVSREKKESFPLTVTSAQKNPTAFYLCASSIGDGTPRTGYTFGSGTRLTVV.

The gene calls are TRBV29-1 and TRBJ1-1; D perhaps matches TRBD1 (5 bases). CDR3 length equals 13 residues. Per germline, CDR1 SQVTM and CDR2 ANQGSEA. As DNA, the CDR3 is TGCAGTGAAACCGGGACGGTGAACACTGAAGCTTTCTTT. It codes for CSETGTVNTEAFF.

DNA for the CDR3: TGTGCCAGCAGTTTAGGAGATACGCAGTATTTT. Translated: CASSLGDTQYF. This rearrangement joins TRBV27 to TRBJ2-3; D unresolved. CDR1 is MNHEY, CDR2 SMNVEV, per germline (reference sequence). This CDR3 has 11 amino acids. Trimming cost V 2 bases and J 5 bases, with 2 bases left between them.

The rearrangement joins TRBV19 to TRBJ1-5; D remains ambiguous. The CDR3 length is 13 residues. Germline values: CDR1 LNHDA, CDR2 SQIVND (reference sequence). V was clipped by 2 bases and J by 11 bases, with 13 bases between them. The CDR3 sequence is CASSIRAGGSQHF. DNA for the CDR3: TGTGCCAGTAGTATACGGGCAGGCGGATCCCAGCATTTT.

This chain links TRBV30 with TRBJ2-3; D is perhaps TRBD2 (6 bases). The germline gives CDR1 GTSNPN, CDR2 SVGIG (reference sequence). V was clipped by 2 bases and J by 6 bases, with 9 bases between them. The CDR3 sequence is 12 residues long. DNA of the CDR3: TGTGCCTGGAGTTTCACTAGCGATACGCAGTATTTT. Translation: CAWSFTSDTQYF.

The rearrangement joins TRBV19 to TRBJ1-2; 9 bases align to TRBD1. J lost 8 bases, V lost 5 bases, and 15 bases had no gene match. The CDR3 is 16 amino acids. The germline V gene has CDR1 LNHDA and CDR2 SQIVND (reference sequence). The CDR3 DNA reads TGTGCCAGTAGTCCCGGGACAGGGAGGTCTATGGAAGGCTACACCTTC. It encodes CASSPGTGRSMEGYTF.

This clone turned up a few times. The chain joins TRBV5-1 to TRBJ1-1; tentatively, D is TRBD1 (5 bases). This CDR3 is 13 amino acids long. The V end was cut by 2 bases, the J end by 2 bases, with 7 bases between. Germline lookup yields CDR1 SGHRS and CDR2 YFSETQ. DNA of the CDR3: TGCGCCAGCAGCTTTGACAGTAACACTGAAGCTTTCTTT. Its protein product is CASSFDSNTEAFF.

J is TRBJ2-2 and V is TRBV5-6; 7 positions agree with TRBD1. Germline V CDR1 and CDR2: SGHDT, YYEEEE. The CDR3 totals 15 residues. With 4 bases clipped from V and 1 base from J, the junction kept 4 bases outside the gene matches. CDR3 region: CASSPDRENTGELFF. The DNA of the CDR3 is TGTGCCAGCAGCCCCGACAGGGAGAACACCGGGGAGCTGTTTTTT.

V is TRBV27 and J is TRBJ1-1; D is uncertain. The V end lost 4 bases, the J end lost 4 bases, and 4 bases lay between the germline ends. From germline, CDR1 is MNHEY and CDR2 SMNVEV (reference sequence). This CDR3 has 11 residues. CDR3 sequence: CASSSGTEAFF. The DNA of the CDR3 is TGTGCCAGCAGTTCGGGCACTGAAGCTTTCTTT.

This chain uses TRBV2 with TRBJ1-2, with D tentatively TRBD1 (5 bases). In germline, CDR1 is SNHLY, CDR2 FYNNEI. Trimming removed 6 bases from V and 4 bases from J, with 15 bases in between. The CDR3 length is 14 residues. CDR3: CASRGDGYSYGYTF. The CDR3 DNA reads as TGTGCCAGCAGGGGGGACGGATATTCCTATGGCTACACCTTC.

As concerns this clone: The junction departs from germline at one end; a sequencing error may be responsible. This sequence joins TRBV19 and TRBJ2-3, with 7 bases lining up with TRBD2. Germline assignment: CDR1 LNHDA and CDR2 SQIVND (reference sequence). There are 15 residues in the CDR3. CDR3: CAGSPVGGRTDTQYF. DNA for the CDR3: TGTGCCGGTAGCCCGGTGGGCGGGAGAACAGATACGCAGTATTTT.

The table lists this clone with many counts. J is TRBJ1-1 and V is TRBV10-3, with D uncertain. Trimming stripped 2 bases from V and 9 bases from J, with 10 bases between. The CDR3 runs to 12 residues. Per the germline V gene, CDR1 is ENHRY and CDR2 is SYGVKD. CDR3 DNA: TGTGCCATCAGTGAGGATGTGACCAAAGCTTTCTTT. Translation gives CAISEDVTKAFF.

CDR3 sequence reads: CASSPTGRSSSYEQYF. The CDR3 DNA reads TGCGCCAGCAGCCCCACGGGGAGGAGTAGCTCCTACGAGCAGTACTTC. The chain combines TRBV5-1 with TRBJ2-7; D is possibly TRBD2 (6 bases). From germline, CDR1 is SGHRS and CDR2 YFSETQ. The V end was cut by 4 bases, the J end by 0 bases, with 17 bases between. The length of the CDR3 is 16 residues.

This clone has a single count. The chain is built from TRBV7-8 and TRBJ2-1; D is perhaps TRBD2 (5 bases). There are 15 residues in the CDR3. Germline-derived CDR1 and CDR2 are SGHVS and FQNEAQ. V was pared by 1 base and J by 8 bases, with 15 bases between. CDR3 protein: CASSLDRASPHEQFF. The CDR3 DNA reads as TGTGCCAGCAGCTTAGATCGGGCTAGCCCACATGAGCAGTTCTTC.

The chain carries TRBV6-5 and TRBJ1-2, with TRBD1 identical over 7 bases. V lost 7 bases to trimming and J lost 2 bases; unmatched junction nucleotides: 7. The CDR3 has 14 residues. Germline V gene lookup returns CDR1 MNHEY and CDR2 SVGAGI. CDR3 in amino acids: CASNPGGQNYGYTF. The CDR3 DNA sequence: TGTGCCAGCAACCCCGGGGGACAGAACTATGGCTACACCTTC.

The chain uses TRBV15 and TRBJ1-3; no clear D gene. Trimming pared 1 base from V and 2 bases from J, leaving 9 bases between. Germline V gene sequence: CDR1 LNHNV, CDR2 YYDKDF (reference sequence). This CDR3 has 15 amino acids. DNA for the CDR3: TGTGCCACCAGCAGAGCGGGAGAAGCTGGAAACACCATATATTTT. Its protein product is CATSRAGEAGNTIYF. Drawing the rest from reference TRBV15 and TRBJ1-3, the complete variable domain is DAMVIQNPRYQVTQFGKPVTLSCSQTLNHNVMYWYQQKSSQAPKLLFHYYDKDFNNEADTPDNFQSRRPNTSFCFLDIRSPGLGDTAMYLCATSRAGEAGNTIYFGEGSWLTVV.

The chain couples TRBV19 to TRBJ2-7, with 8 bases fitting TRBD1. Trimming cost V 5 bases and J 3 bases; bases outside gene matches: 9. There are 15 residues in the CDR3. Germline CDR1 reads LNHDA; CDR2 reads SQIVND (reference sequence). CDR3 sequence: CASSRSTGDLYEQYF. The CDR3 DNA is TGTGCCAGTAGTCGTTCGACAGGGGATCTCTACGAGCAGTACTTC.

The chain couples TRBV19 to TRBJ1-1; 9 nucleotides match TRBD1. CDR1 and CDR2 (germline): LNHDA, SQIVND (reference sequence). V lost 8 bases and J lost 8; bases outside the gene matches: 18. This CDR3 spans 16 amino acids. In DNA, the CDR3 is TGTGCCAGTCCACCTTCCCGGGACAGGGCAACGGGGGAAGCTTTCTTT. Its translation: CASPPSRDRATGEAFF.

The rearrangement links TRBV4-1 to TRBJ2-5, with TRBD1 identical over 10 bases. The CDR3 is made up of 15 amino acids. J gave up 5 bases and V 3 bases, and 6 bases lay outside the gene matches. Germline V gene lookup returns CDR1 MGHRA and CDR2 YSYEKL. The CDR3 DNA sequence: TGCGCCAGCAGCCAGGGACAGGGGTTGGTGGAGACCCAGTACTTC. This gives the protein CASSQGQGLVETQYF.